This is a list of T cell receptor beta chains from one sample in a study of T cells expressing NK-cell markers. With the 5' RACE reads reprocessed, TCRdb shows one record per CDR3 protein and no DNA. Recorded for this sample: about 300,000 distinct CDR3 sequences. The sample was blood T cells: a sorted CD56 or NKG2C T cell subset, CD4+ or CD8+ T cells, or bulk PBMC T cells (not recorded which). These receptor sequences come from a woman aged 18-70 years in good health. CDR3s include the opening cysteine and the closing phenylalanine or tryptophan.

TRBJ2-3 | TRBV6-6 | CASSGSTDTQYF
TRBJ1-5 | TRBV20-1 | CSAREIRTGPNQPQHF
TRBJ2-5 | TRBV29-1 | CSVESTSGRFGETQYF
TRBJ1-1 | TRBV12-3/TRBV12-4 | CASRQDRGGTEAFF
TRBJ2-5 | TRBV5-1 | CASNKGTGETQYF
TRBJ2-2 | TRBV12-5 | CASGKPNTGELFF
TRBJ2-5 | TRBV29-1 | CSVYSPQETQYF
TRBJ2-7 | TRBV12-3/TRBV12-4 | CASSLWGYSYEQYF
TRBJ1-1 | TRBV7-9 | CASSYPARDTEAFF
TRBJ1-1 | TRBV4-3 | CASSHKLGLGTEAFF
TRBJ2-3 | TRBV11-2 | CASSFPSPTSGVTDTQYF
TRBJ2-3 | TRBV4-3 | CASSQGVTLTDTQYF
TRBJ2-6 | TRBV3-1 | CASRTSSGANVLTF
TRBJ1-2 | TRBV20-1 | CSAAPGAEANYGYTF
TRBJ2-1 | TRBV12-5 | CASGPRGSYEQFF
TRBJ2-1 | TRBV12-3/TRBV12-4 | CASRPGQGADEQFF
TRBJ2-2 | TRBV18 | CASSPRPNTGELFF
TRBJ2-2 | TRBV7-2 | CASSLGGLSTGELFF
TRBJ2-7 | TRBV24-1 | CATSDLQSVDSYEQYF
TRBJ2-2 | TRBV12-3/TRBV12-4 | CASSLLAVATGELFF
TRBJ2-2 | TRBV29-1 | CSTGRNTGELFF
TRBJ1-1 | TRBV7-2 | CASSQRQGRVTEAFF
TRBJ2-2 | TRBV29-1 | CSVGRADLTGELFF